What follows are 3 T cell receptor beta chains derived from one specimen sequenced in a study of CD8 T cells in Susac syndrome. RNA was extracted with the RNeasy kit, and a quantity of about 0.45 to 1 ug was reverse transcribed using random hexamers. TCRdb re-derived calls from the immunoSEQ multiplex PCR reads in MiXCR, one entry per CDR3 protein. The repertoire holds fewer than 350,000 distinct CDR3 sequences, with about 89% as singletons. The source material was CD8+ T cells from PBMCs. Source of these receptors: a human donor with multiple sclerosis.

The sample holds a few counts of this clonotype. Relative to the germline gene, one junction end is altered; a read error may explain this. This sequence joins TRBV6-4 and TRBJ2-1; D is undetermined. The length of the CDR3 is 13 residues. Germline V gives CDR1 MRHNA, CDR2 SNTAGT. The DNA for the CDR3 is TGTGCCAGCAGTAACTCTTCCTACAATGAGCAGTTCTTC. Its protein is CASSNSSYNEQFF.

V and J are TRBV4-3 and TRBJ2-1; no reliable D call. Per the germline V gene, CDR1 is LGHNA and CDR2 is YSLEER. CDR3 length: 16 amino acids. V lost 0 bases and J 0 bases, leaving 9 bases between the germline ends. Here the CDR3 DNA reads TGCGCCAGCAGCCAAGAGAGTCCAAGCTCCTACAATGAGCAGTTCTTC. The encoded protein is CASSQESPSSYNEQFF.

The chain uses TRBV4-3 and TRBJ2-1; D not resolved. There are 17 residues in the CDR3. V lost 1 base to trimming and J lost 0 bases, with 13 bases between them. CDR1 and CDR2 (germline): LGHNA, YSLEER. The DNA of the CDR3 is TGCGCCAGCAGCCAAGGCGGCCAGTACAGCTCCTACAATGAGCAGTTCTTC. Protein product: CASSQGGQYSSYNEQFF.